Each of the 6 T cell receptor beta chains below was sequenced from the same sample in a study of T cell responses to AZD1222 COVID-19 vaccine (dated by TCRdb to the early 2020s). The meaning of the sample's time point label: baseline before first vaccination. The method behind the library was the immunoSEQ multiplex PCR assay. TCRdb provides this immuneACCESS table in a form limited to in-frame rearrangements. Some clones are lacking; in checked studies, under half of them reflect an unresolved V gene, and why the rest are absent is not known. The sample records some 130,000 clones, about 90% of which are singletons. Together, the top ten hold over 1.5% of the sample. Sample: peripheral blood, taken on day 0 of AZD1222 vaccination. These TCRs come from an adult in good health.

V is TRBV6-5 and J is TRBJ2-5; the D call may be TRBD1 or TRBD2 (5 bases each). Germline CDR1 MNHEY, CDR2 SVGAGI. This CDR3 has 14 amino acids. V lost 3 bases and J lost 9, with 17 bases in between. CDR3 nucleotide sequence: TGTGCCAGCAGTTATGGGAGACAGACCGGGGCCCAGTACTTC. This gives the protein CASSYGRQTGAQYF.

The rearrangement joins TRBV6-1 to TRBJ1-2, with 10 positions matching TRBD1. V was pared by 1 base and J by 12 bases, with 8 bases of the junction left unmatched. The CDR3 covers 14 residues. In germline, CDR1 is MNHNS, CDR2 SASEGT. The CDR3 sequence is CASSEGGGQGFHTF. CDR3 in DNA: TGTGCCAGCAGTGAAGGAGGGGGACAGGGGTTCCACACCTTC.

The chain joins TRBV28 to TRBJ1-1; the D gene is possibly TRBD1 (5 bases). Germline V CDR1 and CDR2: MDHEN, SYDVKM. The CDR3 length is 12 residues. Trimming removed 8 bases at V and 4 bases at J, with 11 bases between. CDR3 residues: CASAWGTTEAFF. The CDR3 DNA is TGTGCCAGCGCTTGGGGGACCACTGAAGCTTTCTTT.

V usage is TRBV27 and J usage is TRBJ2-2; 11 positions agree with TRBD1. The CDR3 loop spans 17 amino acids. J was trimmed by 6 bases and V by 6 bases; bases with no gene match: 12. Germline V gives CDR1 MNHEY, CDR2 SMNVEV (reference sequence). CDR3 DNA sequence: TGTGCCAGCAGCCCCGGGACAGGGGGTATTTGGGCCGGGGAGCTGTTTTTT. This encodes CASSPGTGGIWAGELFF.

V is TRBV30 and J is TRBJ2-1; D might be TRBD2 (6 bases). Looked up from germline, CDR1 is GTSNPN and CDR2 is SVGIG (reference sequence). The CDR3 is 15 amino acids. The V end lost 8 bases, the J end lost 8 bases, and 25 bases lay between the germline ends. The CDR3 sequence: CALFDPSVLSDEQFF. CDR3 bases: TGTGCCCTATTCGATCCTAGCGTATTATCAGATGAGCAGTTCTTC.

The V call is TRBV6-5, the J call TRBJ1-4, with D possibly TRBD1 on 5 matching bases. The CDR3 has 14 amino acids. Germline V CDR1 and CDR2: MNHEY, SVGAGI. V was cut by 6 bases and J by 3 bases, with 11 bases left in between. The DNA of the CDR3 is TGTGCCAGCAGGAGGGGTTCGGCTAATGAAAAACTGTTTTTT. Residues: CASRRGSANEKLFF.